The sequence of this T cell receptor beta chain was determined in a study of OX40 agonist ivuxolimab in advanced cancers. Study summary: Patients were infused with ivuxolimab every 2 weeks at 0.01 to 10 mg/kg. Patients with hepatocellular carcinoma, melanoma, renal cell or head and neck cancer made up the dose-escalation patients.

Data came from immunoSEQ multiplex PCR; TCRdb stores just in-frame clones and leaves some out. The repertoire holds roughly 60,000 clones, with 75% to 95% as singletons. This CDR3 has 14 amino acids. Unmatched junction bases numbered 9, after V lost 7 bases and J lost 3 bases. Germline lookup yields CDR1 WSHSY and CDR2 SAAADI. The sequencing used CD4+ or CD8+ T cells sorted from blood, collected in a trial of the OX40 agonist ivuxolimab. This clonotype was sampled from an adult with an advanced solid tumor such as melanoma, head and neck, liver or kidney cancer. This sequence joins TRBV10-2 and TRBJ2-7; TRBD1 aligns across 7 bases. The CDR3 here is CASIKGAKNYEQYF. The CDR3 coding sequence is TGCGCCAGCATCAAGGGGGCCAAAAACTACGAGCAGTACTTC.